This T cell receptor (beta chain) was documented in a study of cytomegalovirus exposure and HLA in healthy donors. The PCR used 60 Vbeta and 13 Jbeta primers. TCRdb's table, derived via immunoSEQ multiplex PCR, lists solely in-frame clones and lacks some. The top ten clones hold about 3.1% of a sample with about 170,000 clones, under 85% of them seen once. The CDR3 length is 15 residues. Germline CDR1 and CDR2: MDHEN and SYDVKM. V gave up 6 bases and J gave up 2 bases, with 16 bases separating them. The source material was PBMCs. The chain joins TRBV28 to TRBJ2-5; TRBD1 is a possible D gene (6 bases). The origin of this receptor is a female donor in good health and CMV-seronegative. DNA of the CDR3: TGTGCCAGCAGCCCCGACGGTAGGGGGCAAGAGACCCAGTACTTC. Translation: CASSPDGRGQETQYF.